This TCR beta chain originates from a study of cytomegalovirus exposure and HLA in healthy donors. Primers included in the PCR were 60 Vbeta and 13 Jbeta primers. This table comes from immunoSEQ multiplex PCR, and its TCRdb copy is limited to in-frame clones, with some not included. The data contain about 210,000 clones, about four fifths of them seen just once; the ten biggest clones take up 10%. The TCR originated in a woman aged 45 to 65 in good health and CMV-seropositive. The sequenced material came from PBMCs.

The CDR3 DNA follows: TGTGCCAGCACCCGCAGACAGGGCCCCGGGGAGCTGTTTTTT. Its translation is CASTRRQGPGELFF. This chain connects TRBV2 to TRBJ2-2, with 7 nucleotides matching TRBD1. V lost 7 bases to trimming and J lost 6 bases; unmatched junction nucleotides: 8. The germline V gene encodes CDR1 SNHLY and CDR2 FYNNEI. This CDR3 spans 14 amino acids.